This T cell receptor beta chain was recorded in a study of pediatric ulcerative colitis. This clone came up once. Blood was drawn at the time of colonoscopy. V lost 1 base and J lost 5; bases outside the gene matches: 0. The CDR3 contains 13 residues. Germline lookup yields CDR1 GTSNPN and CDR2 SVGIG (reference sequence). The table came from immunoSEQ multiplex PCR; TCRdb's copy has only in-frame clones and leaves some out. Of roughly 60,000 clones in the sample, over 80% were seen once. The V and J genes are TRBV30 and TRBJ1-5, with 9 bases matching TRBD1. This sequence was found in a boy younger than 18 who was a control in a study of pediatric ulcerative colitis. Specimen: blood. In nucleotides, the CDR3 is TGTGCCTGGAGTGGGACAGGGGATCAGCCCCAGCATTTT. It codes for CAWSGTGDQPQHF.